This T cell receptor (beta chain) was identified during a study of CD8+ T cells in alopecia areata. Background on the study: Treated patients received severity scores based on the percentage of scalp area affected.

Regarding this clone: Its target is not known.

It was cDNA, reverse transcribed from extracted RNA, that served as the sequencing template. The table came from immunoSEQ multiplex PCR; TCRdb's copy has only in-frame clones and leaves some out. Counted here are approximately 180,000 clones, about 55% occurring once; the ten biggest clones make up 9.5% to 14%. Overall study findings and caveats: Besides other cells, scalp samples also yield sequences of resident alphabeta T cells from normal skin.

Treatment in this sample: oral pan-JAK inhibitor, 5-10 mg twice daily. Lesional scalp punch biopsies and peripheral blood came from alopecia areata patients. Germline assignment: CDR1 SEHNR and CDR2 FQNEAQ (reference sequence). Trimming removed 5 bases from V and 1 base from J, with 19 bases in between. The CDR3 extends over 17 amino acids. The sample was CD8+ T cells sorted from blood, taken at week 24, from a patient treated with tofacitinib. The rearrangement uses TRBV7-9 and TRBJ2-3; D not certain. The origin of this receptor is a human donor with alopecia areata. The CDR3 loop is CASSEKVRLYGTDTQYF. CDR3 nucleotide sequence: TGTGCCAGCAGCGAAAAAGTACGGCTTTACGGCACAGATACGCAGTATTTT.